This TCR beta chain originates from a study of control samples from healthy donors and cancer patients. Trimming pared 3 bases from V and 0 bases from J, leaving 9 bases between. Looked up from germline, CDR1 is ENHRY and CDR2 is SYGVKD. The CDR3 runs to 15 residues. The method was immunoSEQ multiplex PCR; TCRdb's version includes in-frame clones alone and lacks a portion of them. The repertoire holds 100,000 to 150,000 clones, with over 80% as singletons. The sequenced sample was PBMCs. The receptor was isolated from an elderly man with head and neck cancer. The chain uses TRBV10-3 and TRBJ1-3; D might be TRBD1 (6 bases). The CDR3 is CAISDGGLSGNTIYF. CDR3 DNA: TGTGCCATCAGTGATGGGGGGCTCTCTGGAAACACCATATATTTT.